These 17 T cell receptor beta chains were sequenced from one sample in a study of T cells after yellow fever vaccination. Each CDR3 protein gets one entry after TCRdb re-called the 5' RACE reads with MiXCR. The table includes hundreds of thousands of distinct CDR3 sequences, 9% to 15% detected once. The material was PBMCs, obtained on the day of the yellow fever booster vaccination. All receptors come from a man younger than 40 who received the YFV17D yellow fever vaccine.

This rearrangement joins TRBV20-1 to TRBJ2-1; the match to TRBD2 covers 13 bases. Germline CDR1 reads DFQATT; CDR2 reads SNEGSKA (reference sequence). V dropped 6 bases and J dropped 7; count of bases not matched to a gene: 12. CDR3 length: 16 residues. The CDR3 spells CSAGLAGVRIFNEQFF. DNA of the CDR3: TGCAGTGCCGGACTAGCGGGAGTCCGGATCTTTAATGAGCAGTTCTTC.

V gene TRBV6-5 combines with J gene TRBJ1-1; D remains ambiguous. From germline, CDR1 is MNHEY and CDR2 SVGAGI. Trimming removed 1 base at V and 2 bases at J, with 8 bases between. This CDR3 region has 14 residues. The CDR3 region is CASSYLAVNTEAFF. CDR3 nucleotide sequence: TGTGCCAGCAGTTACTTGGCAGTAAACACTGAAGCTTTCTTT.

The chain carries TRBV28 and TRBJ2-7, with 7 bases that match TRBD1. Germline loops: CDR1 MDHEN, CDR2 SYDVKM. The CDR3 is made up of 13 amino acids. V shed 4 bases, J shed 6 bases, and the junction held 6 bases outside the gene matches. CDR3 coding DNA: TGTGCCAGCAGTTCGGGACAGAGGGGCGAGCAGTACTTC. The encoded protein is CASSSGQRGEQYF.

The table lists this clonotype with many counts. The chain joins TRBV5-1 to TRBJ2-2, with a tentative D call TRBD2 (5 bases). This CDR3 is 14 amino acids long. Germline lookup yields CDR1 SGHRS and CDR2 YFSETQ. V dropped 5 bases and J dropped 5 bases, with 13 bases sitting between them. Here the CDR3 DNA reads TGCGCCAGCAGTGAGCGGAGGCCGACCGGGGAGCTGTTTTTT. Protein product: CASSERRPTGELFF. Based on the CDR3 plus reference TRBV5-1 and TRBJ2-2, the full variable domain is KAGVTQTPRYLIKTRGQQVTLSCSPISGHRSVSWYQQTPGQGLQFLFEYFSETQRNKGNFPGRFSGRQFSNSRSEMNVSTLELGDSALYLCASSERRPTGELFFGEGSRLTVL.

There are many counts of this clonotype. The rearrangement uses TRBV7-2 and TRBJ2-2; D may be TRBD1 (6 bases). The CDR3 has 16 residues. Germline CDR1 reads SGHTA; CDR2 reads FQGNSA. V dropped 1 base and J dropped 2 bases, with 11 bases sitting between them. The CDR3 nucleotides are TGTGCCAGCAGCTTAGGTAGAGGGGGAAACACCGGGGAGCTGTTTTTT. The encoded protein is CASSLGRGGNTGELFF.

This clonotype was observed a handful of times. The germline gene is not matched at one end of the junction; a read error may be the cause. The V call is TRBV4-3, the J call TRBJ2-1; D might be TRBD2 (6 bases). Germline CDR1 LGHNA, CDR2 YSLEER. The CDR3 length is 15 residues. CDR3 amino acids: CASSVSLANLPERFF. CDR3 nucleotides: TGCGCCAGCAGCGTCTCTCTAGCGAACCTACCTGAGCGGTTCTTC.

This clonotype was seen a few times. The chain links TRBV4-2 to TRBJ2-7; possible D gene TRBD2, 6 bases. V was pared by 0 bases and J by 1 base, with 13 bases between. This CDR3 spans 16 amino acids. In germline, CDR1 is LGHNA, CDR2 YNFKEQ. CDR3 coding DNA: TGTGCCAGCAGCCAAGATGTCGGGGGAACGTCCTACGAGCAGTACTTC. As protein: CASSQDVGGTSYEQYF.

This clonotype was observed a few times. CDR3 amino acids: CASRTGSNTGELFF. As DNA, the CDR3 is TGTGCCAGTCGAACAGGTTCGAACACCGGGGAGCTGTTTTTT. The rearrangement links TRBV7-9 to TRBJ2-2; D is possibly TRBD1 (5 bases). CDR1 SEHNR and CDR2 FQNEAQ come from the germline V gene (reference sequence). The V end was cut by 9 bases, the J end by 0 bases, with 11 bases between. This CDR3 spans 14 amino acids. Drawing the rest from reference TRBV7-9 and TRBJ2-2, the complete variable domain is DTGVSQNPRHKITKRGQNVTFRCDPISEHNRLYWYRQTLGQGPEFLTYFQNEAQLEKSRLLSDRFSAERPKGSFSTLEIQRTEQGDSAMYLCASRTGSNTGELFFGEGSRLTVL.

The CDR3 spells CASYRVSYEQYF. In DNA, the CDR3 is TGTGCCAGCTACAGGGTGTCCTACGAGCAGTACTTC. The chain carries TRBV28 and TRBJ2-7; a possible D gene is TRBD1 (6 bases). This CDR3 spans 12 amino acids. CDR1 and CDR2 from the germline V gene are MDHEN and SYDVKM. V was trimmed by 8 bases and J by 1 base, leaving 9 bases between them. Based on the CDR3 plus reference TRBV28 and TRBJ2-7, the full variable domain is DVKVTQSSRYLVKRTGEKVFLECVQDMDHENMFWYRQDPGLGLRLIYFSYDVKMKEKGDIPEGYSVSREKKERFSLILESASTNQTSMYLCASYRVSYEQYFGPGTRLTVT.

This clonotype was seen at least ten times. The chain combines TRBV27 with TRBJ2-7; tentative D call: TRBD1 (5 bases). In germline, CDR1 is MNHEY, CDR2 SMNVEV (reference sequence). Trimming shortened V by 6 bases and J by 3 bases, and 6 bases separated the two germline ends. The CDR3 extends over 11 amino acids. DNA of the CDR3: TGTGCCAGCAGGCAGGGCTACGAGCAGTACTTC. Amino acid sequence: CASRQGYEQYF.

This clonotype showed up just a few times. This chain connects TRBV20-1 to TRBJ2-4; D uncertain. This CDR3 comprises 14 residues. Trimming shortened V by 0 bases and J by 1 base, and 7 bases separated the two germline ends. The germline V gene has CDR1 DFQATT and CDR2 SNEGSKA (reference sequence). CDR3 residues: CSAREGTAKNIQYF. CDR3 nucleotides: TGCAGTGCTAGAGAGGGAACGGCCAAAAACATTCAGTACTTC.

Only a few counts were recorded for this clonotype. The chain is built from TRBV20-1 and TRBJ1-4; TRBD1 is a possible D gene (6 bases). This CDR3 spans 14 amino acids. V lost 5 bases and J 1 base, leaving 11 bases between the germline ends. Germline V gives CDR1 DFQATT, CDR2 SNEGSKA (reference sequence). The CDR3: CSARSGETNEKLFF. In DNA form, the CDR3 reads TGCAGTGCTCGCTCAGGGGAAACTAATGAAAAACTGTTTTTT.

This clonotype was found a few times. The chain recombines TRBV5-1 with TRBJ1-1, with 12 bases matching TRBD1. Trimming removed 4 bases from V and 8 bases from J; junction bases left unmatched: 15. From germline, CDR1 is SGHRS and CDR2 YFSETQ. The CDR3 is made up of 17 amino acids. The CDR3 nucleotides are TGCGCCAGCAGCCCGACAACCGGGACAGGGGGCTTATCGGAAGCTTTCTTT. This gives the protein CASSPTTGTGGLSEAFF. Full variable domain (rest looked up from reference TRBV5-1 and TRBJ1-1): KAGVTQTPRYLIKTRGQQVTLSCSPISGHRSVSWYQQTPGQGLQFLFEYFSETQRNKGNFPGRFSGRQFSNSRSEMNVSTLELGDSALYLCASSPTTGTGGLSEAFFGQGTRLTVV.

This clonotype was detected only once. The rearrangement uses TRBV30 and TRBJ1-2, with D possibly matching TRBD1 (6 bases). V gave up 4 bases and J gave up 3 bases, with 15 bases separating them. Germline loops: CDR1 GTSNPN, CDR2 SVGIG (reference sequence). The CDR3 runs 14 residues. Written as DNA, the CDR3 is TGTGCCTGGATACCGGGGGGCTTGGACTATGGCTACACCTTC. Translating it yields CAWIPGGLDYGYTF.

This clonotype was seen at least ten times. V usage is TRBV5-1 and J usage is TRBJ2-6; D is perhaps TRBD2 (6 bases). V lost 2 bases, J lost 3 bases, and 12 bases lay in between. The CDR3 extends over 16 amino acids. Germline CDR1 SGHRS, CDR2 YFSETQ. The CDR3 here is CASSFPGDVGANVLTF. CDR3 sequence (DNA): TGCGCCAGCAGCTTCCCGGGGGATGTTGGGGCCAACGTCCTGACTTTC.

The rearrangement links TRBV9 to TRBJ1-1; D perhaps matches TRBD1 (6 bases). The germline V and J ends were trimmed by 2 bases and 4 bases, with 15 bases remaining between them. CDR1 and CDR2 from the germline V gene are SGDLS and YYNGEE. The CDR3 spans 15 residues. Here the CDR3 DNA reads TGTGCCAGCAGCGTTCAAACAGGGCCTGGCACTGAAGCTTTCTTT. Translating gives CASSVQTGPGTEAFF.

The chain couples TRBV7-2 to TRBJ2-7, with 14 bases aligning to TRBD2. The V gene's germline CDR1 is SGHTA and CDR2 FQGNSA. Unmatched junction bases numbered 12, after V lost 5 bases and J lost 3 bases. CDR3 length: 18 amino acids. CDR3 nucleotides: TGTGCCAGCAGCCCACGCCAAGCGGGACTAGCGGGAGTCTACGAGCAGTACTTC. Translating gives CASSPRQAGLAGVYEQYF.